This T cell receptor beta chain was captured by sequencing in a study of siplizumab effects on memory and regulatory T cells. Turning to this clone: What it binds is unknown.

TCRdb's table, derived via immunoSEQ multiplex PCR, lists solely in-frame clones and lacks some. The sample gives 80,000 to 130,000 clones, around 94% of which show up once; over 0.55% is in the top ten. Findings and caveats of the study: Among alloreactive clones, only a minor fraction mapped to unstimulated subsets. Greater diversity than memory cells seemed evident in naive T cells, which also appeared to be major alloresponse contributors.

This TCR was recovered from a human donor in good health. The specimen was Tregs sorted from blood.

The CDR3, as DNA: TGTGCCAGCACCCGGACAGCTAACTATGGCTACACCTTC. Encoded protein: CASTRTANYGYTF. V is TRBV2 and J is TRBJ1-2; weak D call: TRBD1 (6 bases). The germline gives CDR1 SNHLY, CDR2 FYNNEI. Deletions cut 7 bases from V and 0 bases from J, with 9 bases between. The CDR3 loop spans 13 amino acids. Variable domain in full (rest from reference TRBV2 and TRBJ1-2): EPEVTQTPSHQVTQMGQEVILRCVPISNHLYFYWYRQILGQKVEFLVSFYNNEISEKSEIFDDQFSVERPDGSNFTLKIRSTKLEDSAMYFCASTRTANYGYTFGSGTRLTVV.